Listed here are 24 T cell receptor beta chains from one sample, sequenced in a study of tissue T cells after allogeneic stem cell transplantation. As to time point: mouse harvest day 7 after allogeneic transplant. Each mouse received 10^7 T-cell-depleted marrow cells plus 10^6 splenic CD5+ T cells by tail vein. Only in-frame clones appear in the TCRdb table, and some are missing; sequencing was by immunoSEQ multiplex PCR. Of around 9,000 clones in the sample, approximately 50% are singletons; the top ten hold about 7%. The sample taken for sequencing was gut tissue. Receptor source: a female BALB/c mouse given C57BL/6 T cells with graft-versus-host disease after an allogeneic hematopoietic cell transplant.

The table lists this clone with a few counts. Gene names and germline refer to mouse. In the same sample, other DNA sequences code for this CDR3. The CDR3 reads CASSLQGAGNTLYF. Partial CDR3 DNA: TGTGCCAGCAGTTTACAGGGGGCTGGAAATACGCTCTAT. This chain joins TRBV26 and TRBJ1-3; 8 bases are shared with TRBD1. Read coverage stops 1 residue before the CDR3 terminus; the germline J gene supplies the remainder. Germline V CDR1 and CDR2: KGHPV, FQNQEV (reference sequence). The V and J ends lost 5 bases and 2 bases, in that order; junction bases with no gene match: 2. The CDR3 contains 14 residues.

Of note for this clone: Mouse gene names apply. The sequenced fragment ends 1 residue before the CDR3 boundary, so the rest is inferred from the germline J gene. The chain carries TRBV13-3 and TRBJ1-1; 7 nucleotides line up with TRBD1. Trimming cost V 0 bases and J 0 bases; bases outside gene matches: 2. The CDR3 runs to 15 residues. Per germline, CDR1 NNHDY and CDR2 SYVADS. CDR3: CASSDAGGANTEVFF. Incomplete CDR3 DNA: TGTGCCAGCAGTGATGCAGGGGGGGCAAACACAGAAGTCTTC.

As to this clone: Genes and germline are mouse. Read sequence stops 1 residue before the CDR3 end, and the germline J gene provides the missing end. The V call is TRBV29, the J call TRBJ2-7, with D hard to call. The CDR3 extends over 12 amino acids. Germline V gene lookup returns CDR1 MSHET and CDR2 SYDVDS. V lost 3 bases to trimming and J lost 4 bases, with 7 bases between them. CDR3 bases read: TGTGCTAGCAGTTTCTCGAAATATGAACAGTAC. Translated, it gives CASSFSKYEQY. The complete CDR3 sequence is CASSFSKYEQYF.

Notes on this clone: Genes and germline come from the mouse. The CDR3 bases that were read are TGTGCCAGCAGTGATGACTGGGGGGGCTATGAACAGTAC. Protein sequence: CASSDDWGGYEQY. The whole CDR3 is CASSDDWGGYEQYF. The chain couples TRBV13-1 to TRBJ2-7; the match to TRBD2 covers 10 bases. The read falls 1 residue short of the CDR3 end, and the missing part is taken from the germline J gene. Germline V gene lookup returns CDR1 NSHNY and CDR2 SYGAGN. This CDR3 spans 14 amino acids. The V segment lost 0 bases and the J segment 3 bases; nucleotides outside the gene matches: 0.

In the case of this clone: Gene and germline names: mouse. The read halts 1 residue ahead of the CDR3 end, with the missing end drawn from the germline J gene. The chain is built from TRBV3 and TRBJ2-2; D gene ambiguous. V was trimmed by 0 bases and J by 3 bases, leaving 2 bases between them. The CDR3 loop spans 13 amino acids. The germline V gene encodes CDR1 SNHLY and CDR2 FYNGKV (reference sequence). The CDR3 bases that were read are TGTGCCAGCAGCTTAGCCTACACCGGGCAGCTCTAC. It specifies CASSLAYTGQLY. The entire CDR3 protein reads CASSLAYTGQLYF.

Concerning this clone: Gene labels here are mouse ones. Read coverage stops 1 residue before the CDR3 terminus; the germline J gene supplies the remainder. The chain carries TRBV15 and TRBJ2-2, with unresolved D. This CDR3 region has 14 residues. Germline V gene data show CDR1 as SGHND and CDR2 as FRSKSL. The V gene lost 6 bases and the J gene lost 0 bases, with 8 bases spanning the gap. The CDR3 spells CASSLHTNTGQLYF. CDR3 bases read: TGTGCCAGCAGCTTACACACAAACACCGGGCAGCTCTAC.

As to this clone: Mouse gene names and germline throughout. The read ends 1 residue early relative to the CDR3; the germline J gene fills the gap. The chain carries TRBV15 and TRBJ2-2; D is ambiguous. This CDR3 region has 13 residues. V lost 6 bases to trimming and J lost 1 base, with 6 bases between them. CDR1 SGHND and CDR2 FRSKSL come from the germline V gene. The CDR3: CASSLKNTGQLYF. CDR3 bases read: TGTGCCAGCAGCCTGAAAAACACCGGGCAGCTCTAC.

Note on this clone: Here the gene names and germline are mouse. The CDR3 goes on 1 residue after the read ends, and that part is filled in from the germline J gene. The chain is built from TRBV26 and TRBJ2-7; weak D call: TRBD2 (7 bases). Germline-derived CDR1 and CDR2 are KGHPV and FQNQEV (reference sequence). V shed 4 bases and J shed 7 bases, with 11 bases lying between them. The CDR3 has 12 amino acids. CDR3 DNA (partial): TGTGCCAGCAGTCGGGGGGCGGGGGAACAGTAC. Protein product: CASSRGAGEQY. In full, the CDR3 is CASSRGAGEQYF.

This clone was counted between two and nine times. Gene names and germline refer to mouse. The read halts 1 residue ahead of the CDR3 end, with the missing end drawn from the germline J gene. The J gene is TRBJ2-4, the V gene TRBV16; no clear D. V lost 5 bases and J 0 bases, leaving 6 bases between the germline ends. The length of the CDR3 is 13 residues. The germline CDR1 and CDR2 sequences are SGHSA and FRNQAP. The part of the CDR3 DNA that was read is TGTGCAAGCAGCCATGACAGTCAAAACACCTTGTAC. Its protein product is CASSHDSQNTLY. The entire CDR3 protein is CASSHDSQNTLYF.

Comment on this clone: Gene names are the mouse ones. CDR3 region: CSSLNRGQDTQYF. The sequenced part of the CDR3 DNA is TGCTCCAGCCTAAACAGGGGTCAAGACACCCAGTAC. This rearrangement joins TRBV23 to TRBJ2-5; the D call of TRBD1 is as the table states it, not checked on the DNA. The CDR3 end lies 1 residue beyond the end of the read and is filled in from the germline J gene. Per germline, CDR1 KGHTA and CDR2 FQNQQP. The CDR3 runs 13 residues.

Points on this clone: Gene names and germline match the mouse. With the read ending 1 residue before the CDR3 end, the germline J gene is used to fill in that end. The V call is TRBV20, the J call TRBJ2-3, with 7 positions matching TRBD2. V lost 3 bases, J lost 0 bases, and 3 bases stayed unmatched. Per germline, CDR1 GFQATS and CDR2 STVNSAI. This CDR3 region has 14 residues. The part of the CDR3 DNA that was read is TGTGGTGCTAGCTCTGGGGGTAGTGCAGAAACGCTGTAT. It is translated as CGASSGGSAETLY. The CDR3, in full, reads CGASSGGSAETLYF.

This clone was counted once. Germline and genes here are mouse. The read terminates 1 residue before the CDR3 end, so the remaining end is supplied by the germline J gene. J is TRBJ1-1 and V is TRBV13-1; TRBD1 aligns across 8 bases. After removal of 3 bases from V and 1 base from J, the junction contained 2 bases not matched to a gene. Germline V CDR1 and CDR2: NSHNY, SYGAGN. The CDR3 has 14 amino acids. The CDR3 is CASSAGTGNTEVFF. The CDR3 DNA, read in part, is TGTGCCAGCAGTGCCGGGACAGGGAACACAGAAGTCTTC.

This clone occurred a few times. Genes and germline come from the mouse. Within the sample, other DNA sequences also encode this same CDR3. The DNA read from the CDR3 is TGTGCCAGCAGTCCATATTCCTATAATTCGCCCCTCTAC. As protein: CASSPYSYNSPLY. The full CDR3 sequence reads CASSPYSYNSPLYF. This rearrangement joins TRBV26 to TRBJ1-6; D gene unclear. The read ends 1 residue early relative to the CDR3; the germline J gene fills the gap. TRBJ1-6 is recorded as an ORF, its role being uncertain. Germline lookup yields CDR1 KGHPV and CDR2 FQNQEV (reference sequence). CDR3 length: 14 residues. Trimming took off 4 bases at V and 0 bases at J, with 4 bases between the two ends.

This clone has a handful of counts. Gene names denote mouse genes. The read ends 1 residue before the CDR3 terminus; that terminus is restored from the germline J gene. The chain joins TRBV12-1 to TRBJ2-7; tentatively, D is TRBD2 (6 bases). CDR1 and CDR2 (germline): SGHSN, HYEKVE. The V end was cut by 1 base, the J end by 7 bases, with 10 bases between. This CDR3 contains 12 residues. The CDR3 here is CASSLLGWEQYF. The part of the CDR3 DNA that was read is TGTGCCAGCTCTCTGCTGGGGTGGGAACAGTAC.

Regarding this clone: Mouse gene names apply. The sequence runs out 1 residue before the end of the CDR3; the remainder is reconstructed from the germline J gene. V and J are TRBV12-1 and TRBJ2-2; 9 bases align to TRBD1. V lost 2 bases and J lost 0; bases outside the gene matches: 3. CDR1 is SGHSN, CDR2 HYEKVE, per germline. The CDR3 totals 16 residues. CDR3: CASSPRDRANTGQLYF. CDR3 DNA, as far as it was read: TGTGCCAGCTCTCCCCGGGACAGGGCAAACACCGGGCAGCTCTAC.

Worth noting for this clone: Germline and genes: mouse. Coverage ceases 1 residue before the CDR3 finishes, and the germline J gene fills in the end. The rearrangement uses TRBV23 and TRBJ2-3; TRBD2, the table's D call, was not compared with the DNA. The CDR3 consists of 17 residues. CDR1 KGHTA and CDR2 FQNQQP come from the germline V gene. CDR3 amino acids: CSSSQSYWGSSAETLYF. The sequenced CDR3 bases are TGCTCCAGCAGTCAATCGTACTGGGGGAGTAGTGCAGAAACGCTGTAT.

With respect to this clone: All gene names here are mouse names. The CDR3 is cut off 1 residue early in the read; its end comes from the germline J gene. The chain links TRBV19 to TRBJ2-5; D not resolved. The ends were cut back, 2 bases at V and 0 bases at J, with 4 bases in the middle. This CDR3 contains 13 residues. From germline, CDR1 is FNHDT and CDR2 SITEND (reference sequence). CDR3 bases read: TGTGCCAGCAGTATGACCAACCAAGACACCCAGTAC. Its protein product is CASSMTNQDTQY. The entire CDR3 is CASSMTNQDTQYF.

In its sample, this clone was seen a few times. Each gene name is a mouse one. The read comes to an end 1 residue before the CDR3 does, leaving the germline J gene to fill in the end. The chain is built from TRBV1 and TRBJ2-7; D gene unclear. Trimming removed 3 bases at V and 3 bases at J, with 9 bases between. Per germline, CDR1 NSQYPW and CDR2 LRSPGD (reference sequence). The CDR3 runs to 13 residues. The part of the CDR3 DNA that was read is TGCACCTGCAGTGCCCCGACAAACTATGAACAGTAC. Amino acids: CTCSAPTNYEQY. The CDR3 in its entirety is CTCSAPTNYEQYF.

This clone was counted only a few times. Mouse gene names apply. The DNA ends 1 residue before the CDR3 does, and the rest of the CDR3 is filled in from the germline J gene. The rearrangement uses TRBV26 and TRBJ2-3, with D hard to call. This CDR3 region has 14 residues. The V gene lost 3 bases and the J gene lost 2 bases, with 9 bases spanning the gap. Germline assignment: CDR1 KGHPV and CDR2 FQNQEV (reference sequence). The CDR3: CASSLGGIAETLYF. CDR3 bases read: TGTGCCAGCAGTCTTGGTGGGATTGCAGAAACGCTGTAT.

This clone was picked up one time. Genes and germline come from the mouse. The CDR3 extends 1 residue past the end of the read, so its final part is completed from the germline J gene. This sequence joins TRBV13-3 and TRBJ1-2, with 7 positions matching TRBD1. The V segment lost 4 bases and the J segment 1 base; nucleotides outside the gene matches: 4. CDR1 is NNHDY, CDR2 SYVADS, per germline. The CDR3 totals 14 residues. CDR3 DNA (partial): TGTGCCAGCAGTCATCGGGACAGAAACTCCGACTACACC. Translation: CASSHRDRNSDYT. The full CDR3 sequence reads CASSHRDRNSDYTF.

Judged by abundance, this clone is medium-sized. The listed genes are named as in mouse. Read coverage stops 1 residue before the CDR3 terminus; the germline J gene supplies the remainder. V and J are TRBV12-2 and TRBJ2-1, with TRBD2 as a possible D gene (6 bases). Germline CDR1 reads SGHLS; CDR2 reads HYDKME. This CDR3 has 13 amino acids. Trimming removed 2 bases at V and 3 bases at J, with 7 bases between. The sequenced CDR3 bases are TGTGCCAGCTCTCCGACTGGCTATGCTGAGCAGTTC. Its protein product is CASSPTGYAEQF. The whole CDR3 is CASSPTGYAEQFF.

About this clone itself: Mouse names are used for the genes. The CDR3 goes on 1 residue after the read ends, and that part is filled in from the germline J gene. This chain links TRBV16 with TRBJ2-1; TRBD1 matches 7 bases. CDR1 SGHSA and CDR2 FRNQAP come from the germline V gene. The CDR3 consists of 12 residues. With 5 bases clipped from V and 13 bases from J, the junction kept 8 bases outside the gene matches. The DNA read from the CDR3 is TGTGCAAGCAGCCTCGACAGGGCTAGTCAGTTC. It is translated as CASSLDRASQF. The whole CDR3 protein is CASSLDRASQFF.

Regarding this clone: Mouse gene names and germline throughout. Sequencing ends 1 residue short of the CDR3 end; the germline J gene provides the rest. The V call is TRBV1, the J call TRBJ2-2; 9 bases align to TRBD1. V lost 3 bases and J lost 0; bases outside the gene matches: 2. The germline gives CDR1 NSQYPW, CDR2 LRSPGD (reference sequence). This CDR3 has 16 residues. The part of the CDR3 DNA that was read is TGCACCTGCAGTGCTCGACAGGGGGCAAACACCGGGCAGCTCTAC. It is translated as CTCSARQGANTGQLY. From start to end, the CDR3 is CTCSARQGANTGQLYF.

A remark on this clone: Germline and genes here are mouse. The read falls 1 residue short of the CDR3 end, and the missing part is taken from the germline J gene. This chain uses TRBV2 with TRBJ1-4, with 7 bases identical to TRBD1. V gave up 4 bases and J gave up 1 base; unmatched junction bases: 3. This CDR3 contains 15 residues. Germline V CDR1 and CDR2: LGHNA, YSYQKL. This CDR3 is CASSPDRRSNERLFF. The part of the CDR3 DNA that was read is TGTGCCAGCAGCCCGGACAGGCGTTCCAACGAAAGATTATTT.